The 4 T cell receptor beta chains reported below all come from one sample, sequenced in a study of CD4 T cells in relation to SARS-CoV-2 and coronaviruses. Sequencing was performed with immunoSEQ multiplex PCR; in TCRdb, only in-frame clones are kept and a portion is missing. The data hold roughly 16,000 clones, with 65% to 85% observed a single time. These receptors are not linked to any known antigen. Before the COVID-19 pandemic, during about 2011-2018, CD4+ T cells were taken from unexposed donors. CD4+ T cells were isolated from the cells after nine to eleven days of culture. Sequencing was carried out using CD4+ T cells from PBMCs, cultured in vitro. Every receptor here comes from a human donor in good health.

J is TRBJ1-1 and V is TRBV18; D is possibly TRBD1 (6 bases). This CDR3 is built from 18 residues. The germline gives CDR1 KGHSH, CDR2 LQKENI. Trimming removed 3 bases at V and 3 bases at J, with 23 bases between. The CDR3 DNA is TGTGCCAGCTCACCCGACTCCCTACTCACGACAGGTTACACTGAAGCTTTCTTT. Protein product: CASSPDSLLTTGYTEAFF.

This chain links TRBV5-1 with TRBJ2-5, with 11 bases matching TRBD2. The CDR3 sequence is 15 residues long. CDR1 and CDR2 (germline): SGHRS, YFSETQ. V gave up 0 bases and J gave up 4 bases; unmatched junction bases: 2. CDR3 DNA sequence: TGCGCCAGCAGCTTGGGCACTAGCGGGGGAGAGACCCAGTACTTC. Translating it yields CASSLGTSGGETQYF.

The chain has TRBV9 and TRBJ1-1; possible D gene TRBD1, 6 bases. Per the germline V gene, CDR1 is SGDLS and CDR2 is YYNGEE. V lost 4 bases, J lost 2 bases, and 9 bases lay in between. This CDR3 is 13 amino acids long. This CDR3 reads CASSSGTNTEAFF. The CDR3 bases are TGTGCCAGCAGCTCCGGGACAAACACTGAAGCTTTCTTT.

This CDR3 is CASSFSGPGYTF. In DNA, the CDR3 is TGTGCCAGCAGCTTCTCAGGGCCTGGCTACACCTTC. This chain links TRBV5-6 with TRBJ1-2; possibly TRBD1 for D (5 bases). V lost 2 bases to trimming and J lost 7 bases, with 9 bases between them. CDR3 length equals 12 residues. Germline-derived CDR1 and CDR2 are SGHDT and YYEEEE.